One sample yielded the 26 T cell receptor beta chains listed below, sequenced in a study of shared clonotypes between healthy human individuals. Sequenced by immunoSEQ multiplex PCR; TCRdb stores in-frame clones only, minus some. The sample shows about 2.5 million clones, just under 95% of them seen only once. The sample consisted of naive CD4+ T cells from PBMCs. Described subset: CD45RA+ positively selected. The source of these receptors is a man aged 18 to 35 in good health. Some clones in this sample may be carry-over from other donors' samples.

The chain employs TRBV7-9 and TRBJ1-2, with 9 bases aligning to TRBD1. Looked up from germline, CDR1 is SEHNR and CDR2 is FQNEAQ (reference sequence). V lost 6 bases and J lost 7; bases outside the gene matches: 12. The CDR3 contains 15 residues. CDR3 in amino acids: CASSYPSGTGFGYTF. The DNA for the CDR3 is TGTGCCAGCAGTTATCCCTCCGGGACAGGGTTTGGCTACACCTTC.

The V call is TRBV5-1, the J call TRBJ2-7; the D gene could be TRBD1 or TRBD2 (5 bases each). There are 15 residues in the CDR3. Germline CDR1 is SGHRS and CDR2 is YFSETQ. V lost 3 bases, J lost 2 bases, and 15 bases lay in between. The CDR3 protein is CASSSPIGAPYEQYF. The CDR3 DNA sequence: TGCGCCAGCAGCTCCCCAATCGGGGCCCCCTACGAGCAGTACTTC.

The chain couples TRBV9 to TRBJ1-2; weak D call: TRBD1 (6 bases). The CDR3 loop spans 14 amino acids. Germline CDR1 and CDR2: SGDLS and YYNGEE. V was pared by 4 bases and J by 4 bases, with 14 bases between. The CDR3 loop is CASSPQGQGYGYTF. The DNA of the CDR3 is TGTGCCAGCAGCCCGCAGGGGCAGGGCTATGGCTACACCTTC.

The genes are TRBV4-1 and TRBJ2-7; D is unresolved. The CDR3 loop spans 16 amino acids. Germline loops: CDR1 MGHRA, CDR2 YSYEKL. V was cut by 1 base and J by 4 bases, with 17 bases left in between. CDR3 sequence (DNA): TGCGCCAGCAGCCAAGGGCCAAGTCTCCAACCGTACGAGCAGTACTTC. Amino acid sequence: CASSQGPSLQPYEQYF.

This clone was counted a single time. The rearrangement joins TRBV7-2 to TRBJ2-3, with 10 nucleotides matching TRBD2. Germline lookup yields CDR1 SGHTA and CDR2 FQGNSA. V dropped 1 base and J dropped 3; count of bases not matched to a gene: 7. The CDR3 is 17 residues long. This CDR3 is CASSLDGLAGETDTQYF. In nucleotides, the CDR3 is TGTGCCAGCAGCTTAGATGGCCTAGCGGGAGAGACAGATACGCAGTATTTT.

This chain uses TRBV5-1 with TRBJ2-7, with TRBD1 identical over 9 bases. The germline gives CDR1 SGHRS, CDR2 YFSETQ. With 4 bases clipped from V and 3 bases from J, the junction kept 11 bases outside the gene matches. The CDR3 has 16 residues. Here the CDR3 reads CASSPVPGTGYYEQYF. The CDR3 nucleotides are TGCGCCAGCAGCCCAGTCCCCGGGACAGGGTACTACGAGCAGTACTTC.

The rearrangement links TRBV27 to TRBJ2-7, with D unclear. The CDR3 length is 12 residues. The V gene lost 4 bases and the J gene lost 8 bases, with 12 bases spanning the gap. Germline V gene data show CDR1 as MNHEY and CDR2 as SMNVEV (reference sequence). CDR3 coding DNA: TGTGCCAGCAGTTCACCCTACAGCAAGCAGTACTTC. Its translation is CASSSPYSKQYF.

The CDR3 reads CASSAGQPWDTIYF. The CDR3 DNA follows: TGTGCCAGTAGTGCGGGACAGCCGTGGGACACCATATATTTT. The chain carries TRBV19 and TRBJ1-3, with TRBD1 matching 7 bases. This CDR3 contains 14 residues. The germline gives CDR1 LNHDA, CDR2 SQIVND (reference sequence). V was pared by 5 bases and J by 8 bases, with 9 bases of the junction left unmatched.

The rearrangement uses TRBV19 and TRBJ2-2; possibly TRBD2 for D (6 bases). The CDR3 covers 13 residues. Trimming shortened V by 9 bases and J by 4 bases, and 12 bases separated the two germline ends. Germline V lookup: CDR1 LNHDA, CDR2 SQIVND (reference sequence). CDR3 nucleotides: TGTGCCAGCCGGGTGGGACTCACCGGGGAGCTGTTTTTT. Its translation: CASRVGLTGELFF.

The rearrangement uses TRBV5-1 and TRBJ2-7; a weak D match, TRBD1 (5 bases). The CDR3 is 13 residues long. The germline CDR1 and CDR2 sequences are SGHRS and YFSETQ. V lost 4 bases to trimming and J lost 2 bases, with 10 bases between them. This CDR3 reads CASSIDSTYEQYF. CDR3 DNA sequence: TGCGCCAGCAGCATCGACAGTACCTACGAGCAGTACTTC.

The CDR3 DNA reads TGTGCCAGTAGTCCCCCTCCCGGCGCCCAGGGCACAGATACGCAGTATTTT. Encoded protein: CASSPPPGAQGTDTQYF. V and J are TRBV19 and TRBJ2-3, with D unclear. Between the trimmed V and J ends, which lost 5 bases and 1 base, there was a span of 19 bases. This CDR3 is built from 17 residues. Germline V lookup: CDR1 LNHDA, CDR2 SQIVND (reference sequence).

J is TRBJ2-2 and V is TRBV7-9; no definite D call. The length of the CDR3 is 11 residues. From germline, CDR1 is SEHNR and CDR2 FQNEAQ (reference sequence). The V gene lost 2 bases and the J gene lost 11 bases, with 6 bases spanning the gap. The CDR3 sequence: CASSLILELFF. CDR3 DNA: TGTGCCAGCAGCTTAATCCTAGAGCTGTTTTTT.

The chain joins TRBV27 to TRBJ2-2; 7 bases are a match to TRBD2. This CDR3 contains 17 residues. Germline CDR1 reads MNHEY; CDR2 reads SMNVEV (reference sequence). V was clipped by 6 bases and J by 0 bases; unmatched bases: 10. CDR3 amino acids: CASRISRTRPNTGELFF. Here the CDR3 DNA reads TGTGCCAGCAGAATCTCCCGGACTAGACCGAACACCGGGGAGCTGTTTTTT.

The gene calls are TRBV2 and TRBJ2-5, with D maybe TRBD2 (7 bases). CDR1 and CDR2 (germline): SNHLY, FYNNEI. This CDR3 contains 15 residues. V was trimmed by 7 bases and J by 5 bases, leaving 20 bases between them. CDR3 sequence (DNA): TGTGCCAGCAAAAGGCGGGGGCCAGGGGAGGAGACCCAGTACTTC. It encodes CASKRRGPGEETQYF.

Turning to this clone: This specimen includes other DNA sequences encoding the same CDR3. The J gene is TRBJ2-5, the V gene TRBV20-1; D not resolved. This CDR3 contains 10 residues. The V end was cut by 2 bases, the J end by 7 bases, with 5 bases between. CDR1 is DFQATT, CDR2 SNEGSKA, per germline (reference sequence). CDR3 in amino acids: CSARLLTQYF. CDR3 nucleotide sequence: TGCAGTGCTAGACTCCTGACCCAGTACTTC.

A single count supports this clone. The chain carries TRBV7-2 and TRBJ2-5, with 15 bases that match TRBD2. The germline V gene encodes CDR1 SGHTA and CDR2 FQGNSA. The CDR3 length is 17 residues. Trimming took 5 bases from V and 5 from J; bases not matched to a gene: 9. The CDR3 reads CASSPWTSGRALETQYF. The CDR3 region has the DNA TGTGCCAGCAGCCCCTGGACTAGCGGGAGGGCCTTGGAGACCCAGTACTTC.

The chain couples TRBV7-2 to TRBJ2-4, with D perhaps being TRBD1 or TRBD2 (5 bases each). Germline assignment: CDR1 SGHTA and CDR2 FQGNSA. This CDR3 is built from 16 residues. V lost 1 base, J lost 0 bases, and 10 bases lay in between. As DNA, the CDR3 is TGTGCCAGCAGCTTAGTAGGGACGGTAGCCAAAAACATTCAGTACTTC. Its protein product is CASSLVGTVAKNIQYF.

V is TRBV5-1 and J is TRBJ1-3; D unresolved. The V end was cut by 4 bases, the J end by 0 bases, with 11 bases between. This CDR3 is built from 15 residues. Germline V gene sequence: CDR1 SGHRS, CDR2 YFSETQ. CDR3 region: CASSREGISGNTIYF. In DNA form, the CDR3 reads TGCGCCAGCAGCCGTGAGGGCATCTCTGGAAACACCATATATTTT.

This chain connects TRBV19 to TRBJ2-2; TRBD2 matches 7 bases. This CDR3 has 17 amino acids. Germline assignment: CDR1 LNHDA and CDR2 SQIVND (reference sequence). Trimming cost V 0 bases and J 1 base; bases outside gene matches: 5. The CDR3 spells CASSIDPQRGNTGELFF. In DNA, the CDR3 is TGTGCCAGTAGTATAGATCCTCAGCGGGGGAACACCGGGGAGCTGTTTTTT.

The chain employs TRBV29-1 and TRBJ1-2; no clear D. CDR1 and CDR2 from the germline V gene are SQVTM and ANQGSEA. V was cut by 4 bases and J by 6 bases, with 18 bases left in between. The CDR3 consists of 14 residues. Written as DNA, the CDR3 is TGCAGCGTTGTCTTTGGCTTTCCTACCAATGGCTACACCTTC. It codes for CSVVFGFPTNGYTF.

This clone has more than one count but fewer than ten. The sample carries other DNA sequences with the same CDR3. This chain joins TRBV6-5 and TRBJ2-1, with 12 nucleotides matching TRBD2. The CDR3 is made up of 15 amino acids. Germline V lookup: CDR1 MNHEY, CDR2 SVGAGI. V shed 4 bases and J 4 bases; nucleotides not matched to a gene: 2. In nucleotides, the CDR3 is TGTGCCAGCAGTTCACTAGCGGGAGGATACAATGAGCAGTTCTTC. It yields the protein CASSSLAGGYNEQFF.

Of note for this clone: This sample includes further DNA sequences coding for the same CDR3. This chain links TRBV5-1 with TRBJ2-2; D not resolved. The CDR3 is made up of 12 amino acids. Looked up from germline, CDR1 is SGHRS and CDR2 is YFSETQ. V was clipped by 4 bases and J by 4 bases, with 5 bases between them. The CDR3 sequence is CASSLSTGELFF. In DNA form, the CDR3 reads TGCGCCAGCAGCCTCTCCACCGGGGAGCTGTTTTTT.

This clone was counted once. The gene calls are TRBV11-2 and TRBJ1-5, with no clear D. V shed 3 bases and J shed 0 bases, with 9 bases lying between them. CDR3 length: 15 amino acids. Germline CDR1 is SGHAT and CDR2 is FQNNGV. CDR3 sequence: CASSFGGLSNQPQHF. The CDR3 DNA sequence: TGTGCCAGCAGCTTCGGCGGACTTAGCAATCAGCCCCAGCATTTT.

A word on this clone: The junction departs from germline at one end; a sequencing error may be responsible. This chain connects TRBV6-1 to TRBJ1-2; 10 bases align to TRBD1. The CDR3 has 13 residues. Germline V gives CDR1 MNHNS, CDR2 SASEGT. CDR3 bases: TGTGCCAGCAGCGAAGGGACAGGGGCTGGCTACACCTTC. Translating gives CASSEGTGAGYTF.

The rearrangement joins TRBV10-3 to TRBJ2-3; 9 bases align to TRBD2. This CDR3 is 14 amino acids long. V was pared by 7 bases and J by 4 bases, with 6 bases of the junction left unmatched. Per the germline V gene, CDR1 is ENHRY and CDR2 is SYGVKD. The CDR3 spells CAITAGGPADTQYF. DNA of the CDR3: TGTGCCATCACTGCGGGAGGGCCGGCAGATACGCAGTATTTT.

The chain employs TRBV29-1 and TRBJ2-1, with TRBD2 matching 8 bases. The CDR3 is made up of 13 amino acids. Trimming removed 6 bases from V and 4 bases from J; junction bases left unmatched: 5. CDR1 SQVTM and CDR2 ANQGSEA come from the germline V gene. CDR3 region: CSVSGSMYNEQFF. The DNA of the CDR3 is TGCAGCGTAAGCGGGAGTATGTACAATGAGCAGTTCTTC.